These 29 T cell receptor beta chains came from one sample sequenced in a study of blood T cell repertoires in COVID-19. TCRdb keeps only in-frame clones here, not all; method: immunoSEQ multiplex PCR. Of some 140,000 clones in the sample, roughly 80% were seen once. The sample comprised peripheral blood. These receptors were collected from a woman aged 55-69 years with acute or convalescent COVID-19.

The chain has TRBV7-3 and TRBJ1-2, with D possibly TRBD1 on 5 matching bases. The CDR3 spans 15 residues. V lost 5 bases and J lost 6, with 19 bases in between. Germline values: CDR1 SGHTA, CDR2 FQGTGA. The CDR3 sequence is CASSKGDGGPNGYTF. CDR3 in DNA: TGTGCCAGCAGCAAAGGGGACGGAGGGCCCAATGGCTACACCTTC.

This clone turned up a few times. The V call is TRBV28, the J call TRBJ1-5; 9 nucleotides agree with TRBD1. The V gene's germline CDR1 is MDHEN and CDR2 SYDVKM. This CDR3 comprises 17 residues. The ends lost 7 bases at V and 5 bases at J; junction bases unmatched: 15. CDR3 nucleotides: TGTGCCAGCACCGCGCCCTGGGGACAGGGTCGCGATCAGCCCCAGCATTTT. It is translated as CASTAPWGQGRDQPQHF.

This clone was detected a few times. This chain links TRBV6-6 with TRBJ1-6; no firm D call. Trimming removed 0 bases at V and 8 bases at J, with 8 bases between. This CDR3 comprises 14 residues. Germline CDR1 MNHNY, CDR2 SVGAGI (reference sequence). CDR3 loop: CASSYSTEDSPLHF. The CDR3 DNA reads TGTGCCAGCAGTTACTCTACGGAGGATTCACCCCTCCACTTT.

This chain joins TRBV3-1 (or the pseudogene TRBV3-2) and TRBJ2-1; 12 nucleotides line up with TRBD2. Germline V CDR1 and CDR2: LGHDT, YNNKEL (reference sequence). The CDR3 has 16 amino acids. V gave up 4 bases and J gave up 4 bases; unmatched junction bases: 5. CDR3 sequence: CASSLIGTSGYNEQFF. The CDR3, as DNA: TGTGCCAGCAGCCTAATAGGGACTAGCGGGTACAATGAGCAGTTCTTC.

V is TRBV2 and J is TRBJ2-7; the D gene is possibly TRBD2 (6 bases). CDR1 and CDR2 from the germline V gene are SNHLY and FYNNEI. V was trimmed by 5 bases and J by 4 bases, leaving 12 bases between them. The CDR3 has 13 amino acids. Written as DNA, the CDR3 is TGTGCCAGCAGTTCGGGACTTGTGTACGAGCAGTACTTC. It yields the protein CASSSGLVYEQYF.

This clone was found a few times. This chain uses TRBV19 with TRBJ2-7; D is uncertain. The V gene's germline CDR1 is LNHDA and CDR2 SQIVND (reference sequence). V was pared by 10 bases and J by 2 bases, with 12 bases between. The CDR3 extends over 12 amino acids. CDR3: CATTDGTYEQYF. The CDR3 nucleotides are TGTGCCACTACAGACGGTACCTACGAGCAGTACTTC. The full variable domain, rest sourced from reference TRBV19 and TRBJ2-7, is DGGITQSPKYLFRKEGQNVTLSCEQNLNHDAMYWYRQDPGQGLRLIYYSQIVNDFQKGDIAEGYSVSREKKESFPLTVTSAQKNPTAFYLCATTDGTYEQYFGPGTRLTVT.

The chain employs TRBV2 and TRBJ2-3; no firm D call. Germline CDR1 is SNHLY and CDR2 is FYNNEI. Trimming left V 7 bases short and J 0 bases short, with 11 bases between. The CDR3 covers 14 residues. CDR3 protein: CASKRGVSTDTQYF. The CDR3 region has the DNA TGTGCCAGCAAAAGAGGTGTCAGCACAGATACGCAGTATTTT.

This clone was seen just once. The chain couples TRBV9 to TRBJ1-3; the D is unclear. Trimming cost V 4 bases and J 4 bases, with 18 bases left between them. CDR1 is SGDLS and CDR2 is YYNGEE in the germline V gene. The CDR3 covers 16 residues. CDR3 in amino acids: CASSLRGSTGGNTIYF. The CDR3 nucleotides are TGTGCCAGCAGCCTCCGGGGAAGCACTGGCGGAAACACCATATATTTT. The full variable domain, its missing parts supplied by reference TRBV9 and TRBJ1-3, is DSGVTQTPKHLITATGQRVTLRCSPRSGDLSVYWYQQSLDQGLQFLIQYYNGEERAKGNILERFSAQQFPDLHSELNLSSLELGDSALYFCASSLRGSTGGNTIYFGEGSWLTVV.

This clone was counted once. V gene TRBV11-2 combines with J gene TRBJ1-1; 9 bases align to TRBD1. The trim removed 5 bases at V and 4 bases at J, leaving 14 bases unmatched. The CDR3 consists of 17 residues. Germline V gene sequence: CDR1 SGHAT, CDR2 FQNNGV. CDR3 in amino acids: CASSPRRAQQGATEAFF. In DNA, the CDR3 is TGTGCCAGCAGCCCCCGTCGGGCCCAACAGGGGGCCACTGAAGCTTTCTTT.

The chain joins TRBV10-1 to TRBJ2-2; the match to TRBD2 covers 7 bases. The germline gives CDR1 WNHNN, CDR2 SYGVQD (reference sequence). The CDR3 spans 15 residues. J lost 7 bases, V lost 2 bases, and 7 bases had no gene match. CDR3 coding DNA: TGCGCCAGCAGTGAGGAGGCTAGCGGAAACGGGGAGCTGTTTTTT. Its translation is CASSEEASGNGELFF.

The V gene is TRBV5-1, the J gene TRBJ2-3; possible D gene TRBD1, 5 bases. Trimming left V 5 bases short and J 0 bases short, with 10 bases between. Germline-derived CDR1 and CDR2 are SGHRS and YFSETQ. The CDR3 runs 14 residues. For the CDR3, the DNA is TGCGCCAGCAGAACGCGGACAAGCACAGATACGCAGTATTTT. This gives the protein CASRTRTSTDTQYF.

The chain links TRBV7-9 to TRBJ1-1; 7 bases agree with TRBD1. Germline assignment: CDR1 SEHNR and CDR2 FQNEAQ (reference sequence). CDR3 length: 13 residues. V trimming: 10 bases; J trimming: 0 bases; junction bases outside the gene matches: 5. CDR3 in DNA: TGTGCCACGGGGACAGTTATGAACACTGAAGCTTTCTTT. Translation: CATGTVMNTEAFF. Full variable domain (rest looked up from reference TRBV7-9 and TRBJ1-1): DTGVSQNPRHKITKRGQNVTFRCDPISEHNRLYWYRQTLGQGPEFLTYFQNEAQLEKSRLLSDRFSAERPKGSFSTLEIQRTEQGDSAMYLCATGTVMNTEAFFGQGTRLTVV.

The V and J genes are TRBV11-2 and TRBJ1-1, with TRBD1 matching over 8 bases. The ends lost 0 bases at V and 5 bases at J; junction bases unmatched: 5. This CDR3 spans 15 amino acids. CDR1 and CDR2 from the germline V gene are SGHAT and FQNNGV. The CDR3 nucleotides read TGTGCCAGCAGCTTAGAAGACAGGGGATCAACTGAAGCTTTCTTT. It translates to CASSLEDRGSTEAFF.

The rearrangement joins TRBV30 to TRBJ2-3; 10 bases are a match to TRBD2. The CDR3 sequence is 14 residues long. Germline CDR1 is GTSNPN and CDR2 is SVGIG (reference sequence). V shed 4 bases, J shed 3 bases, and the junction held 4 bases outside the gene matches. The DNA for the CDR3 is TGTGCCTGGACTGAGCGGGGGGGAACAGATACGCAGTATTTT. It translates to CAWTERGGTDTQYF. Combining the CDR3 with reference TRBV30 and TRBJ2-3 gives the whole variable domain SQTIHQWPATLVQPVGSPLSLECTVEGTSNPNLYWYRQAAGRGLQLLFYSVGIGQISSEVPQNLSASRPQDRQFILSSKKLLLSDSGFYLCAWTERGGTDTQYFGPGTRLTVL.

The V call is TRBV5-1, the J call TRBJ1-2, with unresolved D. The CDR3 totals 13 residues. The V end lost 0 bases, the J end lost 4 bases, and 7 bases lay between the germline ends. Germline V gives CDR1 SGHRS, CDR2 YFSETQ. CDR3 region: CASSLDGSYGYTF. The CDR3 DNA reads TGCGCCAGCAGCTTGGATGGCAGCTATGGCTACACCTTC.

V is TRBV12-3 or TRBV12-4 and J is TRBJ1-2, with D hard to call. The V end lost 2 bases, the J end lost 7 bases, and 5 bases lay between the germline ends. The CDR3 contains 11 residues. CDR3 amino acids: CASSLQLGYTF. The DNA of the CDR3 is TGTGCCAGCAGTTTACAACTTGGCTACACCTTC.

V is TRBV6-6 and J is TRBJ2-5; 9 bases map to TRBD2. Germline CDR1 reads MNHNY; CDR2 reads SVGAGI (reference sequence). J lost 2 bases, V lost 7 bases, and 5 bases had no gene match. The CDR3 has 14 residues. CDR3 DNA: TGTGCCAGCAAGGAGCGGGGGGCTCAAGAGACCCAGTACTTC. Amino acids: CASKERGAQETQYF.

The CDR3 DNA reads as TGTGCCAGTAGAACAGGGATTGATTCACCCCTCCACTTT. It is translated as CASRTGIDSPLHF. The rearrangement uses TRBV19 and TRBJ1-6; the D gene is possibly TRBD1 (6 bases). The ends were cut back, 6 bases at V and 8 bases at J, with 11 bases in the middle. Germline assignment: CDR1 LNHDA and CDR2 SQIVND (reference sequence). CDR3 length: 13 amino acids.

CDR3 region: CATSRPPGHNFRSEYGANNEQFF. The CDR3 DNA reads TGTGCCACCAGCAGACCTCCCGGACACAACTTTCGGTCCGAATATGGAGCTAACAATGAGCAGTTCTTC. The chain carries TRBV15 and TRBJ2-1, with D possibly matching TRBD1 (5 bases). Germline-derived CDR1 and CDR2 are LNHNV and YYDKDF (reference sequence). The CDR3 covers 23 residues. V shed 2 bases and J shed 5 bases, with 37 bases lying between them.

The chain couples TRBV5-1 to TRBJ2-1; D unresolved. The CDR3 is 14 amino acids. Trimming shortened V by 6 bases and J by 8 bases, and 18 bases separated the two germline ends. CDR1 and CDR2 (germline): SGHRS, YFSETQ. In DNA, the CDR3 is TGCGCCAGCAATCAGGTGCCTTTAGAGTATGAGCAGTTCTTC. Its protein product is CASNQVPLEYEQFF.

V is TRBV10-3 and J is TRBJ2-1; 9 nucleotides match TRBD2. The CDR3 has 16 residues. CDR1 ENHRY and CDR2 SYGVKD come from the germline V gene. V shed 5 bases and J 2 bases; nucleotides not matched to a gene: 7. The DNA of the CDR3 is TGTGCCATCAGTCCCTCTAGCGGGGCTCCCTACAATGAGCAGTTCTTC. Protein sequence: CAISPSSGAPYNEQFF.

V gene TRBV6-5 combines with J gene TRBJ2-7; 10 bases line up with TRBD2. The CDR3 runs 15 residues. J was trimmed by 5 bases and V by 8 bases; bases with no gene match: 12. CDR1 and CDR2 (germline): MNHEY, SVGAGI. CDR3 sequence reads: CASSAGGSGSDEQYF. DNA for the CDR3: TGTGCCAGCTCAGCGGGGGGGTCGGGTAGCGACGAGCAGTACTTC.

The chain employs TRBV5-8 and TRBJ2-6; D is perhaps TRBD2 (6 bases). V was trimmed by 4 bases and J by 0 bases, leaving 11 bases between them. This CDR3 is 16 amino acids long. Germline loops: CDR1 SGHTS, CDR2 YDEGEE. The CDR3 coding sequence is TGTGCCAGCAGCGCGGAGGGGTACTCTGGGGCCAACGTCCTGACTTTC. Translating it yields CASSAEGYSGANVLTF.

The chain combines TRBV27 with TRBJ1-4; tentative D call: TRBD1 (6 bases). The CDR3 length is 15 residues. Germline lookup yields CDR1 MNHEY and CDR2 SMNVEV (reference sequence). With 5 bases removed from V and 6 bases from J, the gap between germline ends came to 16 bases. The CDR3 bases are TGTGCCAGCAGTGATCGAACAGGGTATCATGAAAAACTGTTTTTT. Protein sequence: CASSDRTGYHEKLFF.

V usage is TRBV6-6 and J usage is TRBJ1-1; TRBD1 matches 7 bases. Germline CDR1 MNHNY, CDR2 SVGAGI (reference sequence). CDR3 length equals 13 residues. Losses at the gene ends were 5 bases for V and 7 bases for J; bases not matched to a gene: 7. CDR3 amino acids: CASSRTGEVEAFF. The CDR3 coding sequence is TGTGCCAGCAGTCGGACAGGAGAGGTTGAAGCTTTCTTT.

V is TRBV7-8 and J is TRBJ2-3; 9 bases agree with TRBD1. This CDR3 has 16 residues. Germline assignment: CDR1 SGHVS and CDR2 FQNEAQ. Trimming took 5 bases from V and 0 from J; bases not matched to a gene: 6. The CDR3 DNA is TGTGCCAGCAGCCTAACAGGGGGCCCAAGCACAGATACGCAGTATTTT. Protein sequence: CASSLTGGPSTDTQYF.

This clone was recorded a few times. The chain couples TRBV5-1 to TRBJ2-2; D may be TRBD1 (6 bases). Trimming cost V 1 base and J 4 bases, with 11 bases left between them. Germline V gene data show CDR1 as SGHRS and CDR2 as YFSETQ. The CDR3 covers 15 residues. In nucleotides, the CDR3 is TGCGCCAGCAGCTTGACAGGGCTCGGCACCGGGGAGCTGTTTTTT. Translation gives CASSLTGLGTGELFF.

This clone showed up just a few times. The chain has TRBV18 and TRBJ1-4; 9 bases match TRBD1. V trimming: 1 base; J trimming: 8 bases; junction bases outside the gene matches: 11. There are 17 residues in the CDR3. Per germline, CDR1 KGHSH and CDR2 LQKENI. The chain's CDR3 is CASSPLTADRGQEKLFF. The DNA of the CDR3 is TGTGCCAGCTCACCACTGACCGCGGACAGGGGCCAGGAAAAACTGTTTTTT.

The chain has TRBV7-9 and TRBJ2-5, with 7 bases lining up with TRBD1. The CDR3 covers 13 residues. V was clipped by 11 bases and J by 1 base; unmatched bases: 7. Germline values: CDR1 SEHNR, CDR2 FQNEAQ (reference sequence). Here the CDR3 reads CAGVGDSQETQYF. In nucleotides, the CDR3 is TGTGCCGGAGTGGGGGACAGCCAAGAGACCCAGTACTTC.